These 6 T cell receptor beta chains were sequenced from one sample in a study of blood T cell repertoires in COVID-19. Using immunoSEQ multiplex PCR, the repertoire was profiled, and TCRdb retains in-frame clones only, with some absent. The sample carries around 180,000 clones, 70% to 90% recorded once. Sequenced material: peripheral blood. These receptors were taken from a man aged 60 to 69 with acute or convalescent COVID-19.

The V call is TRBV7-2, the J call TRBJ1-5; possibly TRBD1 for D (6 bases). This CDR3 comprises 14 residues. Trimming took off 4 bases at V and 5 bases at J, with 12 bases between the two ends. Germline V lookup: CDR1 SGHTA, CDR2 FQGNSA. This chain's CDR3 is CASSSEGGYQPQHF. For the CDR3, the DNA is TGTGCCAGCAGCTCAGAAGGGGGATATCAGCCCCAGCATTTT.

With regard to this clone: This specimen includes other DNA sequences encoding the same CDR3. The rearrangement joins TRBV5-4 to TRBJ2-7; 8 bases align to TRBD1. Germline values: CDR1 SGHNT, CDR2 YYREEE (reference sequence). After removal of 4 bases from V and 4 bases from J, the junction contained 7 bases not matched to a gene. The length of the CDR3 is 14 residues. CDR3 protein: CASSPGGRGYEQYF. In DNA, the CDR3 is TGTGCCAGCAGCCCAGGGGGCCGGGGGTACGAGCAGTACTTC.

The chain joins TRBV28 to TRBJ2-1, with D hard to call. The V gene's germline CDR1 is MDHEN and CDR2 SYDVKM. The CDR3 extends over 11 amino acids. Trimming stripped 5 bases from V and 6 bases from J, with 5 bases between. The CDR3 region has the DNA TGTGCCAGCAGTCCCCTCAATGAGCAGTTCTTC. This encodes CASSPLNEQFF.

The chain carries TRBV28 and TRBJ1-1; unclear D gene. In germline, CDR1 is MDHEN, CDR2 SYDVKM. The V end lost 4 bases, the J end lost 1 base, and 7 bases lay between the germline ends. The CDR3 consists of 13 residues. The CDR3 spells CASSWSGNTEAFF. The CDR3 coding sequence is TGTGCCAGCAGTTGGTCCGGGAACACTGAAGCTTTCTTT.

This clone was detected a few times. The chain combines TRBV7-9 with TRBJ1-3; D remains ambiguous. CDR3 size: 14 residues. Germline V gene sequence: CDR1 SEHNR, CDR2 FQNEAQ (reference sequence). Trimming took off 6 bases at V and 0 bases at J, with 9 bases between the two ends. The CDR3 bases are TGTGCCAGCAGTCTCATCTACTCTGGAAACACCATATATTTT. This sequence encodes CASSLIYSGNTIYF.

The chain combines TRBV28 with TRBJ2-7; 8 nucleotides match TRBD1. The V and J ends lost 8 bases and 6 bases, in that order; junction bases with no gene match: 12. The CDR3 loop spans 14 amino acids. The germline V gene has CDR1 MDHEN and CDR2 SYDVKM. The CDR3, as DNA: TGTGCCAGCGGGGGGACAGGAGGACGAGGCGAGCAGTACTTC. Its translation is CASGGTGGRGEQYF.